The next 21 T cell receptor beta chains were all read from a single sample in a study of identical twins. TCRdb re-analysed the 5' RACE reads in MiXCR, keeping a single row per CDR3 protein. The sample holds 450,000 to 600,000 distinct CDR3 sequences, more than 20% seen once. The data also belong to a second study, concerning yellow fever vaccine responses in identical twins.

The sequenced sample was CD4+ T cells sorted from blood. The receptors shown here come from a woman aged 18-35 years in good health.

This clonotype was detected only a few times. CDR3 nucleotide sequence: TGTGCCATCAGTGAGTCGACGGTACATGAGCAGTTCTTC. It yields the protein CAISESTVHEQFF. This sequence joins TRBV10-3 and TRBJ2-1; unclear D gene. V lost 0 bases to trimming and J lost 8 bases, with 8 bases between them. Germline V gene sequence: CDR1 ENHRY, CDR2 SYGVKD. The CDR3 is 13 residues long.

This clonotype was seen only a few times. The chain combines TRBV5-1 with TRBJ2-1; TRBD2 matches at 9 bases. The CDR3 consists of 15 residues. In germline, CDR1 is SGHRS, CDR2 YFSETQ. The trim removed 5 bases at V and 6 bases at J, leaving 9 bases unmatched. CDR3 DNA sequence: TGCGCCAGCAGTTCGGCGGGGGGGCCGGCCAATGAGCAGTTCTTC. Encoded protein: CASSSAGGPANEQFF.

CDR3 sequence: CASSFGLAANTGELFF. As DNA, the CDR3 is TGTGCCAGCAGTTTCGGACTAGCGGCGAACACCGGGGAGCTGTTTTTT. The chain is built from TRBV2 and TRBJ2-2, with 10 bases identical to TRBD2. CDR1 is SNHLY and CDR2 is FYNNEI in the germline V gene. The CDR3 contains 16 residues. V dropped 5 bases and J dropped 0; count of bases not matched to a gene: 3. Combining the CDR3 with reference TRBV2 and TRBJ2-2 gives the whole variable domain EPEVTQTPSHQVTQMGQEVILRCVPISNHLYFYWYRQILGQKVEFLVSFYNNEISEKSEIFDDQFSVERPDGSNFTLKIRSTKLEDSAMYFCASSFGLAANTGELFFGEGSRLTVL.

This chain joins TRBV6-5 and TRBJ2-7; 8 nucleotides line up with TRBD1. V lost 4 bases to trimming and J lost 0 bases; unmatched junction nucleotides: 5. There are 15 residues in the CDR3. The germline V gene has CDR1 MNHEY and CDR2 SVGAGI. This CDR3 is CASSSTGTGSYEQYF. In DNA, the CDR3 is TGTGCCAGCAGTTCGACCGGGACAGGCTCCTACGAGCAGTACTTC.

The chain employs TRBV7-9 and TRBJ1-1; 10 bases match TRBD1. CDR1 and CDR2 from the germline V gene are SEHNR and FQNEAQ (reference sequence). V lost 8 bases, J lost 4 bases, and 4 bases stayed unmatched. The CDR3 length is 13 residues. CDR3 in amino acids: CASGGQGPTEAFF. The CDR3 DNA reads as TGTGCCAGCGGGGGACAGGGGCCCACTGAAGCTTTCTTT.

This chain joins TRBV3-1 and TRBJ2-1; 8 bases line up with TRBD2. From germline, CDR1 is LGHDT and CDR2 YNNKEL (reference sequence). Germline trimming cut 4 bases from V and 7 bases from J; bases unmatched to any gene: 9. CDR3 length: 15 residues. CDR3 sequence: CASSRTSSGINEQFF. CDR3 nucleotide sequence: TGTGCCAGCAGCCGGACTAGCAGCGGGATAAATGAGCAGTTCTTC.

Only a few counts were recorded for this clonotype. This chain links TRBV28 with TRBJ2-3; the D gene could be TRBD1 or TRBD2 (5 bases each). The germline V gene encodes CDR1 MDHEN and CDR2 SYDVKM. The CDR3 covers 16 residues. V was clipped by 4 bases and J by 3 bases, with 17 bases between them. CDR3 loop: CASSSRSGTVTDTQYF. The CDR3 DNA sequence: TGTGCCAGCAGTTCTAGGTCCGGGACGGTGACAGATACGCAGTATTTT.

The chain is built from TRBV12-3 or TRBV12-4 and TRBJ2-3, with D unresolved. V shed 6 bases and J shed 3 bases, with 7 bases lying between them. The CDR3 contains 12 residues. CDR3: CASRRATDTQYF. In DNA, the CDR3 is TGTGCCAGCAGACGGGCTACAGATACGCAGTATTTT.

This clonotype has only a few counts. This rearrangement joins TRBV7-9 to TRBJ2-5; D might be TRBD1 (6 bases). This CDR3 has 16 amino acids. Germline lookup yields CDR1 SEHNR and CDR2 FQNEAQ (reference sequence). Deletions cut 1 base from V and 5 bases from J, with 17 bases between. CDR3 coding DNA: TGTGCCAGCAGCTTAGTTCGGACACAGGGTCGGGAGACCCAGTACTTC. Protein product: CASSLVRTQGRETQYF.

The rearrangement uses TRBV10-3 and TRBJ2-2; D is tentatively TRBD1 or TRBD2 (5 bases each). The CDR3 is 17 residues long. Looked up from germline, CDR1 is ENHRY and CDR2 is SYGVKD. Trimming removed 6 bases at V and 2 bases at J, with 19 bases between. CDR3: CAISTEWGTSNTGELFF. The DNA for the CDR3 is TGTGCCATCAGCACTGAATGGGGGACCTCAAACACCGGGGAGCTGTTTTTT.

This clonotype was observed at least ten times. This chain links TRBV10-3 with TRBJ2-2; 9 nucleotides line up with TRBD1. Germline lookup yields CDR1 ENHRY and CDR2 SYGVKD. V lost 8 bases to trimming and J lost 7 bases; unmatched junction nucleotides: 5. This CDR3 comprises 13 residues. CDR3 in DNA: TGTGCCATCCAGGGACAGGGCAGCGGGGAGCTGTTTTTT. The encoded protein is CAIQGQGSGELFF.

This clonotype occurred many times. This CDR3 is CASSFPLRLLAVNEQFF. The CDR3 nucleotides are TGTGCCAGCAGCTTCCCCCTAAGATTACTCGCAGTGAATGAGCAGTTCTTC. The rearrangement joins TRBV7-9 to TRBJ2-1; no definite D call. Trimming stripped 3 bases from V and 7 bases from J, with 22 bases between. The germline CDR1 and CDR2 sequences are SEHNR and FQNEAQ (reference sequence). The CDR3 length is 17 residues.

The rearrangement uses TRBV20-1 and TRBJ2-7, with D perhaps TRBD1 or TRBD2 (5 bases each). Germline CDR1 and CDR2: DFQATT and SNEGSKA (reference sequence). Trimming shortened V by 2 bases and J by 2 bases, and 13 bases separated the two germline ends. This CDR3 is 14 amino acids long. In DNA form, the CDR3 reads TGCAGTGCTAGATACCGGGGCCGAACCTACGAGCAGTACGTC. Encoded protein: CSARYRGRTYEQYV.

The chain joins TRBV12-3 or TRBV12-4 to TRBJ2-2; 10 positions match TRBD1. J gave up 2 bases and V 5 bases, and 8 bases lay outside the gene matches. The CDR3 length is 17 residues. Written as DNA, the CDR3 is TGTGCCAGCAGTACCGGGACAGGGGCGGGTAACACCGGGGAGCTGTTTTTT. Translation: CASSTGTGAGNTGELFF.

This clonotype was detected only a few times. The chain has TRBV2 and TRBJ2-7, with D perhaps matching TRBD2 (6 bases). The CDR3 runs to 12 residues. The germline V gene has CDR1 SNHLY and CDR2 FYNNEI. V was trimmed by 4 bases and J by 6 bases, leaving 10 bases between them. In DNA form, the CDR3 reads TGTGCCAGCAGTGTACGGGGGAGCGAGCAGTACGTC. It translates to CASSVRGSEQYV.

About this clonotype itself: Because it lacks the conserved phenylalanine or tryptophan at the end, this CDR3 is likely a read error. The J gene is TRBJ2-2, the V gene TRBV5-1; no clear D. V lost 0 bases, J lost 3 bases, and 6 bases lay in between. The germline V gene has CDR1 SGHRS and CDR2 YFSETQ. CDR3 length: 14 residues. The CDR3 DNA follows: TGCGCCAGCAGCTTGGACTATCACACCGGGGAGCTGTTTTCT. This encodes CASSLDYHTGELFS.

The sample holds a few counts of this clonotype. The V and J genes are TRBV20-1 and TRBJ2-5, with no clear D. Trimming took 3 bases from V and 0 from J, leaving 11 bases between them. Germline V gene lookup returns CDR1 DFQATT and CDR2 SNEGSKA (reference sequence). The CDR3 has 14 amino acids. The CDR3 is CSARTKMNQETQYF. The CDR3 nucleotides are TGCAGTGCTAGGACCAAGATGAACCAAGAGACCCAGTACTTC.

This clonotype has a handful of counts. The gene calls are TRBV5-6 and TRBJ2-7; unclear D gene. The V and J ends lost 2 bases and 6 bases respectively, with 15 bases between them. The CDR3 totals 14 residues. CDR1 is SGHDT, CDR2 YYEEEE, per germline. CDR3 residues: CASSFFGAPSEQYF. CDR3 coding DNA: TGTGCCAGCAGCTTTTTTGGCGCTCCCTCCGAGCAGTACTTC.

This clonotype was detected ten times or more. The chain carries TRBV3-1 and TRBJ1-3; D ambiguous. CDR3 length: 13 residues. V was trimmed by 1 base and J by 4 bases, leaving 5 bases between them. CDR1 and CDR2 (germline): LGHDT, YNNKEL (reference sequence). CDR3 coding DNA: TGTGCCAGCAGCCAAGGAGAGGGAAACACCATATATTTT. Its translation: CASSQGEGNTIYF.

This chain connects TRBV7-9 to TRBJ2-5, with TRBD2 as a possible D gene (5 bases). CDR3 length: 16 residues. V lost 1 base, J lost 7 bases, and 19 bases lay in between. The germline gives CDR1 SEHNR, CDR2 FQNEAQ (reference sequence). In nucleotides, the CDR3 is TGTGCCAGCAGCTTAGAGGGAGACCTCAAGAGAGGGACCCAGTACTTC. Translated, it gives CASSLEGDLKRGTQYF.

A few counts support this clonotype. The rearrangement uses TRBV20-1 and TRBJ2-3; a weak D match, TRBD2 (5 bases). The CDR3 runs 14 residues. From germline, CDR1 is DFQATT and CDR2 SNEGSKA (reference sequence). Deletions cut 3 bases from V and 0 bases from J, with 10 bases between. DNA of the CDR3: TGCAGTGCTAGGCTAGCAACTAGCACAGATACGCAGTATTTT. Translation gives CSARLATSTDTQYF.